This entry concerns a single T cell receptor (beta chain). The source of the sample is a study of blood T cell repertoires in COVID-19. Study summary: Specimens from acute and convalescent COVID-19 originated in the United States, Italy and Spain.

Trimming pared 2 bases from V and 6 bases from J, leaving 14 bases between. This CDR3 is built from 15 residues. Germline V lookup: CDR1 MNHEY, CDR2 SMNVEV (reference sequence). Assay used: immunoSEQ multiplex PCR; TCRdb lists only in-frame clones, some missing. This table holds around 200,000 clones, 80% to 90% found once. This receptor was identified in a man between 60 and 75 years old with acute or convalescent COVID-19. Material: peripheral blood. The chain uses TRBV27 and TRBJ2-1, with TRBD2 as a possible D gene (6 bases). CDR3 sequence: CASSLGPGTGNEQFF. For the CDR3, the DNA is TGTGCCAGCAGTTTAGGACCCGGGACTGGCAATGAGCAGTTCTTC.